This is a list of T cell receptor beta chains from one sample in a study of blood T cell repertoires in COVID-19. TCRdb's table, derived via immunoSEQ multiplex PCR, lists solely in-frame clones and lacks some. The table records around 88,000 clones, over 60% of them present only once. Material for sequencing was peripheral blood. These receptors all stem from a man aged 45-65 years who had recovered from COVID-19. Both conserved end residues are part of each CDR3. Each record gives: D gene, V gene, CDR3 protein. D genes are given only for firm matches.

.	TRBV27	CASRRDGVYGYTF
TRBD2	TRBV7-3	CASSYSGGEFREQFF
TRBD1	TRBV29-1	CSVDPGTGGEQYF
TRBD1	TRBV19	CASSIVSGTDSRARAFF
.	TRBV28	CASSSSAGVETQYF
TRBD1	TRBV6-2/TRBV6-3	CASSYLFGTELNSNQPQHF
TRBD2	TRBV5-4	CASSLGGGGPYEQYF
.	TRBV7-9	CASSLGTGDYNEQFF
TRBD1	TRBV2	CASGGEQGRGGQFF
TRBD2	TRBV7-8	CASSLGTSGPYEQYF
TRBD1	TRBV6-5	CASSYSPTGGNGYTF
TRBD1	TRBV9	CASSEASGQGSRGTYNSPLHF
TRBD1	TRBV7-9	CASSFLTGAGEQFF
.	TRBV1	CTSSQTGGSRGTQYF